The rows below give T cell receptor beta chains drawn from one sample of a study of OX40 agonist ivuxolimab in advanced cancers. Here immunoSEQ multiplex PCR was the method, and the copy in TCRdb shows in-frame clones only, minus some. The sample shows about 82,000 clones, 80% to 90% of them seen only once. The sample in question was CD4+ or CD8+ T cells sorted from blood, obtained in a trial of the OX40 agonist ivuxolimab. The receptors were gathered from an adult with an advanced solid tumor such as melanoma, head and neck, liver or kidney cancer. CDR3s include the opening cysteine and the closing phenylalanine or tryptophan. A D gene is named only where the DNA matches it firmly. Expanded clones get a size class; other rows say once, few or many, or leave the size out.

J | D | V | size | DNA | CDR3
TRBJ2-2 | TRBD2 | TRBV2 | - | TGTGCCAGCACTGGGCTAGCGGGAGTTACCGGGGAGCTGTTTTTT | CASTGLAGVTGELFF
TRBJ2-6 | - | TRBV6-5 | - | TGTGCCAGCGGAACCTTATCTGGGGCCAACGTCCTGACTTTC | CASGTLSGANVLTF
TRBJ1-3 | - | TRBV19 | few | TGTGCCAGTAGTACAGGGGTCTTTGGAAACACCATATATTTT | CASSTGVFGNTIYF
TRBJ2-1 | - | TRBV7-2 | - | TGTGCCAGCAGCTTACAGCATGGCTTTGTGAATGAGCAGTTCTTC | CASSLQHGFVNEQFF
TRBJ2-2 | - | TRBV7-8 | - | TGTGCCAGCAGCAGCGTGCGGACCACCGGGGAGCTGTTTTTT | CASSSVRTTGELFF
TRBJ2-5 | - | TRBV15 | - | TGTGCCACCAGCCCCGCCATGGGGTACCAAGAGACCCAGTACTTC | CATSPAMGYQETQYF
TRBJ2-5 | - | TRBV7-2 | - | TGTGCCAGCAGCCCCGCGGGCGCGGGAGAGACCCAGTACTTC | CASSPAGAGETQYF
TRBJ1-3 | - | TRBV6-5 | - | TGTGCCAGCAGTTTTGATATCTCTGGAAACACCATATATTTT | CASSFDISGNTIYF
TRBJ2-2 | - | TRBV7-2 | once | TGTGCCAGCAGCCCCGAGGGGGGCTCGAACACCGGGGAGCTGTTTTTT | CASSPEGGSNTGELFF
TRBJ2-5 | - | TRBV28 | - | TGTGCCAGCAAACCACCCCCCCGGGAGACCCAGTACTTC | CASKPPPRETQYF
TRBJ1-5 | TRBD1 | TRBV5-6 | - | TGTGCCAGCAGCTCCGGGACAGGGGAGAGCAATCAGCCCCAGCATTTT | CASSSGTGESNQPQHF
TRBJ1-4 | - | TRBV28 | - | TGTGCCAGCAGTCCCGGGGTCCAAGATGAAAAACTGTTTTTT | CASSPGVQDEKLFF
TRBJ2-5 | - | TRBV2 | few | TGTGCCAGCCAGCCGGGGGTAGGGCAAGAGACCCAGTACTTC | CASQPGVGQETQYF
TRBJ1-2 | TRBD1 | TRBV30 | - | TGTGCCTGGAGGCAGACAGGGGGTGTCGGCGGCTACACCTTC | CAWRQTGGVGGYTF
TRBJ1-4 | TRBD1 | TRBV11-2 | - | TGTGCCAGCAGCTTAGTCCGCGGGACAGGGACTAATGAAAAACTGTTTTTT | CASSLVRGTGTNEKLFF
TRBJ1-2 | - | TRBV28 | - | TGTGCCACTGCCGTCAGGGGTCCTAACTATGGCTACACCTTC | CATAVRGPNYGYTF
TRBJ2-1 | - | TRBV20-1 | once | TGCAGTGCCAAAACGACCGGGGACCGTTTCTTC | CSAKTTGDRFF
TRBJ2-3 | - | TRBV7-9 | - | TGTGCCAGCAGCTTAGCGTGGAGCGGGAGCACAGATACGCAGTATTTT | CASSLAWSGSTDTQYF
TRBJ1-5 | - | TRBV19 | once | TGTGCCAGTAGTATTGCCCAGGGTCAGGGGACTCAGCCCCAGCATTTT | CASSIAQGQGTQPQHF
TRBJ1-2 | - | TRBV5-5 | - | TGTGCCAGCAGCTTCGGCATCAACTATGGCTACACCTTC | CASSFGINYGYTF
TRBJ2-3 | - | TRBV9 | - | TGTGCCAGCAGCTCCTTCGAGGGAGATACGCAGTATTTT | CASSSFEGDTQYF
TRBJ2-1 | - | TRBV7-2 | - | TGTGCCAGCAGCTTACCCGGACGGGCCAATGAGCAGTTCTTC | CASSLPGRANEQFF
TRBJ2-7 | - | TRBV7-2 | - | TGTGCCAGCAACCTAGGGGGGAGCGGCTACGAGCAGTACTTC | CASNLGGSGYEQYF